This paragraph reports one T cell receptor (beta chain). As yet, its antigen is unknown. A second PCR, run for about 6 to 11 cycles, used a sample-barcoded 5' primer plus a J-beta primer mix. TCRdb fed the 5' RACE reads into MiXCR, producing one record per CDR3 protein. The table records 550,000 to 600,000 distinct CDR3 sequences, approximately 30% of them present only once. These data belong to a study of blood T cells in healthy people across ages. General study findings and limits: Relative to aged donors, long-lived donors carried more naive CD4+ cells and displayed higher diversity. Expanded clonotype shifts may have been confounded, as the donors had an unknown CMV status.

Input material: blood. The TCR sequence derives from a woman aged 70-85 years in good health.

CDR3 residues: CASSQLGQGASSPLHF. The CDR3 DNA reads as TGCGCCAGCAGCCAACTGGGACAGGGGGCCAGTTCACCCCTCCACTTT. The chain links TRBV4-3 to TRBJ1-6, with 12 positions matching TRBD1. The CDR3 contains 16 residues. The trim removed 2 bases at V and 9 bases at J, leaving 5 bases unmatched. CDR1 and CDR2 from the germline V gene are LGHNA and YSLEER.